Each of the 5 T cell receptor beta chains below was sequenced from the same sample in a study of cytomegalovirus exposure and HLA in healthy donors. Vbeta (60) and Jbeta (13) primers were used in the PCR. Data came from immunoSEQ multiplex PCR; TCRdb stores just in-frame clones and leaves some out. The sample yields some 160,000 clones, 75% to 80% seen once. Sample: PBMCs. The source is a woman aged 25 to 39 in good health and CMV-seronegative.

The chain uses TRBV5-1 and TRBJ1-4; no definite D call. Germline values: CDR1 SGHRS, CDR2 YFSETQ. V gave up 4 bases and J gave up 8 bases, with 18 bases separating them. The CDR3 totals 15 residues. The CDR3 loop reads CASSPQDLRREKLFF. The CDR3, as DNA: TGCGCCAGCAGCCCCCAGGATCTCCGGAGGGAAAAACTGTTTTTT.

This clone has a handful of counts. The rearrangement links TRBV11-1 to TRBJ1-3; 8 bases are shared with TRBD1. The CDR3 is 14 amino acids. Germline V CDR1 and CDR2: SGHAT, FQDESV (reference sequence). J lost 4 bases, V lost 5 bases, and 4 bases had no gene match. This CDR3 reads CASSPGQGGNTIYF. CDR3 in DNA: TGTGCCAGCAGCCCTGGACAGGGAGGAAACACCATATATTTT.

In its sample, this clone was seen once. This chain links TRBV30 with TRBJ2-7; maybe TRBD1 (5 bases). The CDR3 extends over 13 amino acids. The V end lost 2 bases, the J end lost 7 bases, and 15 bases lay between the germline ends. Germline-derived CDR1 and CDR2 are GTSNPN and SVGIG (reference sequence). The CDR3 region is CAWSWMGQLEQYF. As DNA, the CDR3 is TGTGCCTGGAGTTGGATGGGGCAGCTAGAGCAGTACTTC.

This chain links TRBV6-1 with TRBJ1-1; a possible D gene is TRBD1 (6 bases). V was shortened by 11 bases and J by 2 bases, with 18 bases between the two germline ends. The CDR3 has 14 residues. The V gene's germline CDR1 is MNHNS and CDR2 SASEGT. The CDR3 DNA follows: TGTGCCGGGACAACTGAGAGAATCAACACTGAAGCTTTCTTT. Residues: CAGTTERINTEAFF.

The chain employs TRBV6-4 and TRBJ2-1; no firm D call. CDR1 is MRHNA, CDR2 SNTAGT, per germline. Between the trimmed V and J ends, which lost 3 bases and 0 bases, there was a span of 12 bases. The CDR3 is made up of 16 amino acids. DNA of the CDR3: TGTGCCAGCAGTGATACCCGAAAGAGCTCCTACAATGAGCAGTTCTTC. Its translation: CASSDTRKSSYNEQFF.